One and the same sample provided the 22 T cell receptor beta chains below, sequenced in a study of blood T cell repertoires in COVID-19. The table came from immunoSEQ multiplex PCR; TCRdb's copy has only in-frame clones and leaves some out. The table has 35,000 to 45,000 clones, approximately 91% seen once. Sequenced: peripheral blood. The receptors were gathered from a human donor in a cohort sampled during active COVID-19.

The V call is TRBV5-1, the J call TRBJ2-3; D unclear. Germline CDR1 reads SGHRS; CDR2 reads YFSETQ. V dropped 0 bases and J dropped 2 bases, with 7 bases sitting between them. This CDR3 is 14 amino acids long. The CDR3 reads CASSLEQLTDTQYF. As DNA, the CDR3 is TGCGCCAGCAGCTTGGAACAGCTCACAGATACGCAGTATTTT.

The chain has TRBV11-2 and TRBJ2-7, with 8 bases fitting TRBD1. The V gene end was trimmed by 0 bases and the J gene end by 3 bases; junction bases not matched to a gene: 7. This CDR3 has 16 amino acids. CDR1 is SGHAT and CDR2 is FQNNGV in the germline V gene. The CDR3 region has the DNA TGTGCCAGCAGCTTAGATCGCCCAGGGGGCGTCTACGAGCAGTACTTC. Its protein is CASSLDRPGGVYEQYF.

This rearrangement joins TRBV30 to TRBJ1-5; tentatively, D is TRBD1 (5 bases). The CDR3 length is 16 residues. Trimming took off 4 bases at V and 2 bases at J, with 18 bases between the two ends. The V gene's germline CDR1 is GTSNPN and CDR2 SVGIG (reference sequence). The CDR3 is CAWMPGELKGNQPQHF. In nucleotides, the CDR3 is TGTGCCTGGATGCCGGGGGAACTAAAGGGCAATCAGCCCCAGCATTTT.

This chain connects TRBV29-1 to TRBJ2-3; 12 nucleotides agree with TRBD2. The CDR3 covers 15 residues. The germline V gene encodes CDR1 SQVTM and CDR2 ANQGSEA. V lost 3 bases, J lost 3 bases, and 4 bases stayed unmatched. In DNA form, the CDR3 reads TGCAGCGTTGAGTCTAGCGGGGGGGCTACAGATACGCAGTATTTT. Amino acid sequence: CSVESSGGATDTQYF.

This rearrangement joins TRBV5-1 to TRBJ2-7, with D possibly matching TRBD2 (5 bases). V was cut by 2 bases and J by 0 bases, with 9 bases left in between. Germline V CDR1 and CDR2: SGHRS, YFSETQ. This CDR3 is 14 amino acids long. The CDR3 sequence is CASSLSGSSYEQYF. CDR3 coding DNA: TGCGCCAGCAGCTTAAGCGGTAGCTCCTACGAGCAGTACTTC. The whole variable domain, remainder taken from reference TRBV5-1 and TRBJ2-7, is KAGVTQTPRYLIKTRGQQVTLSCSPISGHRSVSWYQQTPGQGLQFLFEYFSETQRNKGNFPGRFSGRQFSNSRSEMNVSTLELGDSALYLCASSLSGSSYEQYFGPGTRLTVT.

This clone turned up a few times. The V and J genes are TRBV27 and TRBJ2-7; D possibly corresponds to TRBD2 (6 bases). CDR3 length: 12 amino acids. Trimming shortened V by 5 bases and J by 7 bases, and 12 bases separated the two germline ends. Germline V gene lookup returns CDR1 MNHEY and CDR2 SMNVEV (reference sequence). In DNA, the CDR3 is TGTGCCAGCAGTGGGCAACGGGGGGAGCAGTACTTC. This sequence encodes CASSGQRGEQYF.

This chain joins TRBV5-6 and TRBJ1-2; D not certain. Looked up from germline, CDR1 is SGHDT and CDR2 is YYEEEE. Trimming left V 0 bases short and J 7 bases short, with 13 bases between. This CDR3 is 14 amino acids long. The DNA of the CDR3 is TGTGCCAGCAGCTTGGGTAGGGAGCTCGGTGGCTACACCTTC. It yields the protein CASSLGRELGGYTF.

This sequence joins TRBV6-1 and TRBJ2-2, with D perhaps matching TRBD1 (5 bases). Trimming left V 2 bases short and J 7 bases short, with 17 bases between. Germline V gives CDR1 MNHNS, CDR2 SASEGT. The CDR3 extends over 16 amino acids. Here the CDR3 reads CASSEQVTVIGGELFF. DNA of the CDR3: TGTGCCAGCAGTGAACAAGTGACAGTTATAGGCGGGGAGCTGTTTTTT.

The chain employs TRBV5-6 and TRBJ1-5; D is perhaps TRBD1 (5 bases). Trimming removed 3 bases at V and 5 bases at J, with 15 bases between. CDR3 length: 15 residues. Germline lookup yields CDR1 SGHDT and CDR2 YYEEEE. The CDR3 sequence: CASSSTGRGDQPQHF. CDR3 sequence (DNA): TGTGCCAGCAGCTCTACGGGGCGGGGTGATCAGCCCCAGCATTTT.

The chain joins TRBV27 to TRBJ1-4; 9 nucleotides align to TRBD1. V trimming: 2 bases; J trimming: 8 bases; junction bases outside the gene matches: 6. The germline CDR1 and CDR2 sequences are MNHEY and SMNVEV (reference sequence). This CDR3 has 15 residues. The CDR3 coding sequence is TGTGCCAGCAGTTTACGTGGGACAGGGTGGGAAAAACTGTTTTTT. Its protein product is CASSLRGTGWEKLFF.

The count of this clone is one. This sequence joins TRBV4-1 and TRBJ2-5, with TRBD2 matching 10 bases. The CDR3 is made up of 16 amino acids. The germline V gene has CDR1 MGHRA and CDR2 YSYEKL. The ends lost 1 base at V and 4 bases at J; junction bases unmatched: 6. The CDR3 nucleotides read TGCGCCAGCAGCCAAGGACTAGCGGGTCGGGGAGAGACCCAGTACTTC. Its translation is CASSQGLAGRGETQYF.

The V call is TRBV5-1, the J call TRBJ2-6, with unresolved D. V shed 1 base and J shed 0 bases, with 8 bases lying between them. CDR1 and CDR2 from the germline V gene are SGHRS and YFSETQ. This CDR3 spans 16 amino acids. As DNA, the CDR3 is TGCGCCAGCAGCTTGAACGGTTTCTCTGGGGCCAACGTCCTGACTTTC. It is translated as CASSLNGFSGANVLTF.

The genes are TRBV27 and TRBJ2-7; TRBD2 matches 10 bases. The junction had 20 bases not matched to a gene; V was cut back by 5 bases and J by 4 bases. Per germline, CDR1 MNHEY and CDR2 SMNVEV (reference sequence). The CDR3 runs 19 residues. CDR3 region: CASSTTLLPGTSEPYEQYF. DNA for the CDR3: TGTGCCAGCAGTACCACTCTCCTCCCCGGGACTAGCGAACCATACGAGCAGTACTTC.

This clone appeared once. The chain has TRBV14 and TRBJ2-7; possible D gene TRBD1, 5 bases. V lost 4 bases and J 2 bases, leaving 12 bases between the germline ends. Germline assignment: CDR1 SGHDN and CDR2 FVKESK. This CDR3 region has 14 residues. The DNA for the CDR3 is TGTGCCAGCAGCCTTAAGACAGTGACCTACGAGCAGTACTTC. This gives the protein CASSLKTVTYEQYF.

V and J are TRBV7-6 and TRBJ2-3; D gene ambiguous. This CDR3 is 16 amino acids long. Per germline, CDR1 SGHVS and CDR2 FNYEAQ. With 5 bases removed from V and 3 bases from J, the gap between germline ends came to 18 bases. The CDR3 protein is CASSPRPAQRTDTQYF. The CDR3 region has the DNA TGTGCCAGCAGCCCTCGACCCGCCCAGCGAACAGATACGCAGTATTTT.

This clone was seen more than once but under ten times. The rearrangement links TRBV4-3 to TRBJ2-6; D remains unclear. The ends were cut back, 0 bases at V and 0 bases at J, with 6 bases in the middle. Germline assignment: CDR1 LGHNA and CDR2 YSLEER. This CDR3 region has 16 residues. CDR3 sequence (DNA): TGCGCCAGCAGCCAAGATCCAGACTCTGGGGCCAACGTCCTGACTTTC. Residues: CASSQDPDSGANVLTF.

The chain joins TRBV7-6 to TRBJ1-2; D is possibly TRBD1 (6 bases). Per germline, CDR1 SGHVS and CDR2 FNYEAQ. This CDR3 is 13 amino acids long. The V and J ends lost 5 bases and 14 bases respectively, with 21 bases between them. The CDR3 region is CASSPAGDRLWTF. The DNA for the CDR3 is TGTGCCAGCAGCCCAGCAGGGGACCGCCTGTGGACCTTC.

This clone was seen only once. The gene calls are TRBV5-4 and TRBJ2-7; 7 nucleotides line up with TRBD2. CDR3 length: 15 residues. Germline loops: CDR1 SGHNT, CDR2 YYREEE (reference sequence). Trimming took 2 bases from V and 4 from J; bases not matched to a gene: 9. The CDR3 sequence: CASSFSGTGGYEQYF. The CDR3 DNA sequence: TGTGCCAGCAGCTTCTCCGGGACGGGGGGATACGAGCAGTACTTC.

The V and J genes are TRBV7-2 and TRBJ2-7, with 7 nucleotides matching TRBD1. Per germline, CDR1 SGHTA and CDR2 FQGNSA. V was pared by 5 bases and J by 3 bases, with 7 bases of the junction left unmatched. The CDR3 consists of 14 residues. The CDR3 nucleotides read TGTGCCAGCAGCCCCTCGGCAGGGGGCTACGAGCAGTACTTC. Protein product: CASSPSAGGYEQYF. The full variable domain, completed using reference TRBV7-2 and TRBJ2-7, is GAGVSQSPSNKVTEKGKDVELRCDPISGHTALYWYRQSLGQGLEFLIYFQGNSAPDKSGLPSDRFSAERTGGSVSTLTIQRTQQEDSAVYLCASSPSAGGYEQYFGPGTRLTVT.

This clone appeared a single time. The gene calls are TRBV27 and TRBJ2-7, with TRBD2 matching over 7 bases. The germline CDR1 and CDR2 sequences are MNHEY and SMNVEV (reference sequence). The CDR3 length is 14 residues. V was pared by 5 bases and J by 7 bases, with 11 bases of the junction left unmatched. The CDR3, as DNA: TGTGCCAGCAGTCCCCGGGTGGGAGGGAGAGAGCAGTACTTC. Translating it yields CASSPRVGGREQYF.

The chain employs TRBV9 and TRBJ2-6, with D possibly TRBD2 on 5 matching bases. The CDR3 has 16 amino acids. Trimming took off 3 bases at V and 0 bases at J, with 10 bases between the two ends. Germline loops: CDR1 SGDLS, CDR2 YYNGEE. Written as DNA, the CDR3 is TGTGCCAGCAGCGAAGGACTGAACTCTGGGGCCAACGTCCTGACTTTC. This encodes CASSEGLNSGANVLTF.

V and J are TRBV5-1 and TRBJ2-5, with 9 bases matching TRBD1. J was trimmed by 4 bases and V by 2 bases; bases with no gene match: 6. CDR3 size: 15 residues. CDR1 is SGHRS, CDR2 YFSETQ, per germline. CDR3 nucleotides: TGCGCCAGCAGCTTACAAACAGGGGGCTCAGAGACCCAGTACTTC. This sequence encodes CASSLQTGGSETQYF. The full variable domain, completed using reference TRBV5-1 and TRBJ2-5, is KAGVTQTPRYLIKTRGQQVTLSCSPISGHRSVSWYQQTPGQGLQFLFEYFSETQRNKGNFPGRFSGRQFSNSRSEMNVSTLELGDSALYLCASSLQTGGSETQYFGPGTRLLVL.